Below are 7 T cell receptor beta chains sequenced from a single sample in a study of siplizumab effects on memory and regulatory T cells. Only in-frame clones appear in the TCRdb table, and some are missing; sequencing was by immunoSEQ multiplex PCR. The data hold over 70,000 clones, with 75% to 90% observed a single time. The sample comprised CD4+ T cells sorted from blood. These receptors came from a human donor in good health.

This chain uses TRBV5-1 with TRBJ2-5; 8 bases line up with TRBD2. From germline, CDR1 is SGHRS and CDR2 YFSETQ. CDR3 length equals 16 residues. J gave up 0 bases and V 0 bases, and 4 bases lay outside the gene matches. This CDR3 is CASSLGLAMNQETQYF. CDR3 nucleotides: TGCGCCAGCAGCTTGGGACTAGCGATGAACCAAGAGACCCAGTACTTC.

Comment on this clone: This CDR3 is also generated by other DNA sequences in the sample. The chain uses TRBV5-1 and TRBJ2-7, with no clear D. The ends were cut back, 0 bases at V and 5 bases at J, with 12 bases in the middle. Germline V lookup: CDR1 SGHRS, CDR2 YFSETQ. The CDR3 extends over 14 amino acids. The CDR3 bases are TGCGCCAGCAGCTTGGGTCAGCAAAGTAACGAGCAGTACTTC. It yields the protein CASSLGQQSNEQYF.

In the case of this clone: The same CDR3 arises from other DNA sequences in this sample as well. The chain recombines TRBV2 with TRBJ2-1; TRBD2 matches 9 bases. From germline, CDR1 is SNHLY and CDR2 FYNNEI. The CDR3 contains 16 residues. Trimming cost V 3 bases and J 4 bases; bases outside gene matches: 7. The CDR3 nucleotides are TGTGCCAGCAGTGACACTAGCGGGTTGAATTACAATGAGCAGTTCTTC. Protein sequence: CASSDTSGLNYNEQFF.

The chain employs TRBV5-1 and TRBJ2-2; D might be TRBD1 (6 bases). The CDR3 runs to 15 residues. Germline lookup yields CDR1 SGHRS and CDR2 YFSETQ. V lost 2 bases to trimming and J lost 1 base, with 9 bases between them. CDR3: CASSFPGQNTGELFF. DNA for the CDR3: TGCGCCAGCAGCTTCCCGGGACAGAACACCGGGGAGCTGTTTTTT.

The J gene is TRBJ2-1, the V gene TRBV28, with 14 bases identical to TRBD2. V gave up 7 bases and J gave up 7 bases; unmatched junction bases: 9. Germline V gene lookup returns CDR1 MDHEN and CDR2 SYDVKM. The CDR3 is 16 residues long. CDR3: CASILTGTSGRNEQFF. The CDR3, as DNA: TGTGCCAGCATCTTAACGGGGACTAGCGGGAGAAATGAGCAGTTCTTC.

This sequence joins TRBV19 and TRBJ2-3, with D possibly TRBD1 on 6 matching bases. CDR3 length equals 13 residues. Trimming took off 3 bases at V and 5 bases at J, with 9 bases between the two ends. Germline CDR1 LNHDA, CDR2 SQIVND (reference sequence). The DNA of the CDR3 is TGTGCCAGTAGTATGGGACACCAAGATACGCAGTATTTT. Amino acids: CASSMGHQDTQYF.

V and J are TRBV4-2 and TRBJ2-2; TRBD2 agrees at 7 bases. Germline V CDR1 and CDR2: LGHNA, YNFKEQ. The ends lost 0 bases at V and 6 bases at J; junction bases unmatched: 7. The CDR3 has 16 amino acids. The CDR3 sequence: CASSQDGGGDSGELFF. In DNA form, the CDR3 reads TGTGCCAGCAGCCAAGATGGGGGAGGGGACTCCGGGGAGCTGTTTTTT.